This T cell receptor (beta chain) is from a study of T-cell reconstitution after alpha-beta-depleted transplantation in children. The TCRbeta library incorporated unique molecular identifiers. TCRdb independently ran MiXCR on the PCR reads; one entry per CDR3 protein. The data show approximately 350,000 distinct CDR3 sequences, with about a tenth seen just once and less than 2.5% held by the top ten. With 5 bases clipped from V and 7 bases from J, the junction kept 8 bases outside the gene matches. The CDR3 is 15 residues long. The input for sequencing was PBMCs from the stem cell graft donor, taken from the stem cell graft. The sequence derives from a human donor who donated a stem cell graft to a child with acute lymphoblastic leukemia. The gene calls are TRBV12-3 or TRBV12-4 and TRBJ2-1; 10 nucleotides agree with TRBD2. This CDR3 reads CASSLPSGRLNEQFF. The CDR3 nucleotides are TGTGCCAGCAGTCTTCCTAGCGGGAGACTAAATGAGCAGTTCTTC.